Following are 13 T cell receptor beta chains from one sample sequenced in a study of blood T cell repertoires in COVID-19. Sequenced by immunoSEQ multiplex PCR; TCRdb stores in-frame clones only, minus some. The data show about 88,000 clones, around 90% seen once. Input material: peripheral blood. Receptor source: a male donor with acute or convalescent COVID-19.

The chain carries TRBV6-5 and TRBJ2-7; 12 bases map to TRBD2. The CDR3 has 14 residues. Per the germline V gene, CDR1 is MNHEY and CDR2 is SVGAGI. Germline trimming cut 7 bases from V and 4 bases from J; bases unmatched to any gene: 5. The CDR3 loop is CASNLAGGDYEQYF. DNA for the CDR3: TGTGCCAGCAACCTAGCGGGAGGGGATTACGAGCAGTACTTC.

The V call is TRBV6-5, the J call TRBJ1-6; no definite D call. The germline CDR1 and CDR2 sequences are MNHEY and SVGAGI. CDR3 length: 12 residues. Trimming cost V 7 bases and J 6 bases, with 7 bases left between them. This chain's CDR3 is CASKQANSPLHF. The DNA for the CDR3 is TGTGCCAGCAAGCAGGCTAATTCACCCCTCCACTTT.

The chain joins TRBV5-6 to TRBJ2-7, with 9 bases matching TRBD2. The ends lost 0 bases at V and 7 bases at J; junction bases unmatched: 11. The V gene's germline CDR1 is SGHDT and CDR2 YYEEEE. This CDR3 region has 16 residues. CDR3 sequence (DNA): TGTGCCAGCAGCTTGGTTCTAGCGGGGATTTCGGGAGAGCAGTACTTC. Translating it yields CASSLVLAGISGEQYF.

The chain joins TRBV5-4 to TRBJ1-2; 8 nucleotides agree with TRBD1. Germline V gene data show CDR1 as SGHNT and CDR2 as YYREEE (reference sequence). The CDR3 extends over 14 amino acids. The trim removed 4 bases at V and 8 bases at J, leaving 10 bases unmatched. CDR3 protein: CASSPGGAAQGYTF. The CDR3 nucleotides read TGTGCCAGCAGCCCAGGGGGCGCGGCTCAGGGCTACACCTTC.

The rearrangement uses TRBV7-2 and TRBJ2-7; 8 bases match TRBD1. The CDR3 length is 16 residues. Germline V gene sequence: CDR1 SGHTA, CDR2 FQGNSA. The V gene end was trimmed by 3 bases and the J gene end by 2 bases; junction bases not matched to a gene: 9. This CDR3 reads CASSFQGAPIPYEQYF. The DNA of the CDR3 is TGTGCCAGCAGCTTCCAGGGGGCGCCTATTCCCTACGAGCAGTACTTC.

V and J are TRBV7-6 and TRBJ1-6, with 7 bases lining up with TRBD1. Germline trimming cut 3 bases from V and 6 bases from J; bases unmatched to any gene: 8. Germline CDR1 and CDR2: SGHVS and FNYEAQ. CDR3 size: 16 residues. The CDR3 reads CASSLGLRDSNSPLHF. The DNA for the CDR3 is TGTGCCAGCAGCTTGGGACTCCGGGACAGTAATTCACCCCTCCACTTT.

The chain combines TRBV18 with TRBJ1-3; D unclear. Looked up from germline, CDR1 is KGHSH and CDR2 is LQKENI. Between the trimmed V and J ends, which lost 6 bases and 2 bases, there was a span of 8 bases. CDR3 size: 13 residues. This CDR3 is CASSPGAGNTIYF. CDR3 DNA sequence: TGTGCCAGCTCCCCCGGGGCTGGAAACACCATATATTTT.

The V and J genes are TRBV6-1 and TRBJ1-4; 8 nucleotides match TRBD1. Germline V lookup: CDR1 MNHNS, CDR2 SASEGT. This CDR3 comprises 17 residues. V dropped 2 bases and J dropped 3; count of bases not matched to a gene: 8. The CDR3 sequence: CASSERSGGAANEKLFF. The CDR3 DNA follows: TGTGCCAGCAGTGAAAGGTCAGGGGGCGCCGCTAATGAAAAACTGTTTTTT.

The chain joins TRBV6-5 to TRBJ2-3, with 7 bases matching TRBD2. This CDR3 has 12 amino acids. Losses at the gene ends were 8 bases for V and 3 bases for J; bases not matched to a gene: 2. Germline V gene lookup returns CDR1 MNHEY and CDR2 SVGAGI. The CDR3 DNA follows: TGTGCCAGCGGGGAGGGTACAGATACGCAGTATTTT. This encodes CASGEGTDTQYF.

The gene calls are TRBV9 and TRBJ2-6; 9 nucleotides match TRBD2. Germline V gene data show CDR1 as SGDLS and CDR2 as YYNGEE. The CDR3 loop spans 19 amino acids. Trimming removed 2 bases from V and 0 bases from J; junction bases left unmatched: 9. CDR3 loop: CASSVNPSGGNSGANVLTF. In DNA, the CDR3 is TGTGCCAGCAGCGTGAATCCAAGCGGGGGGAACTCTGGGGCCAACGTCCTGACTTTC.

V gene TRBV3-1 (or the pseudogene TRBV3-2) combines with J gene TRBJ2-1; TRBD1 is a possible D gene (6 bases). The V gene lost 1 base and the J gene lost 9 bases, with 16 bases spanning the gap. This CDR3 comprises 15 residues. Looked up from germline, CDR1 is LGHDT and CDR2 is YNNKEL (reference sequence). The CDR3 coding sequence is TGTGCCAGCAGCCAAGCCGTCCAGGGGCTGGGTGAGCAGTTCTTC. It translates to CASSQAVQGLGEQFF.

The chain uses TRBV3-1 (or the pseudogene TRBV3-2) and TRBJ2-7; 9 nucleotides match TRBD1. The CDR3 sequence is 15 residues long. The V gene's germline CDR1 is LGHDT and CDR2 YNNKEL (reference sequence). Trimming removed 1 base from V and 2 bases from J; junction bases left unmatched: 3. CDR3 sequence reads: CASSQGTGETYEQYF. The CDR3 DNA reads TGTGCCAGCAGCCAAGGGACAGGGGAAACCTACGAGCAGTACTTC.

The gene calls are TRBV6-2 or TRBV6-3 and TRBJ1-6; D is uncertain. The CDR3 sequence is 12 residues long. The V gene's germline CDR1 is MNHEY and CDR2 SVGEGT. V was shortened by 5 bases and J by 9 bases, with 8 bases between the two germline ends. The CDR3 loop is CASSREGSPLHF. Here the CDR3 DNA reads TGTGCCAGCAGTAGAGAGGGTTCACCCCTCCACTTT.